This TCR beta chain was identified during a study of shared clonotypes between healthy human individuals (dated by TCRdb to the early 2020s). About the full investigation: A few men and a couple of women, aged 18 to 49 years, made up the cohort. The study deeply sequenced blood TCR repertoires of about 5 healthy adults to estimate repertoire size and the extent of clonotype sharing between individuals. Between about 0.94 and 8.9 billion PBMCs per donor were obtained by leukapheresis. Libraries were prepared and TCR repertoires were sequenced by different laboratories using diverse techniques, in order to increase sequencing depth and limit assay-specific biases.

Healthy HIV-negative adults with no recently reported acute infections or vaccinations were included as donors. All donors were Caucasian adults living in Nashville, Tennessee, USA. In the unsorted samples, 90 million to 100 million PBMCs were counted, and genomic DNA was extracted using the QIAamp DNA Blood Mini kit. After blood collection by leukapheresis, PBMCs were isolated using Ficoll-Histopaque density gradient centrifugation and then cryopreserved in the vapor phase of liquid nitrogen. From a lookup of the germline V gene (reference sequence), CDR1 and CDR2 are DFQATT and SNEGSKA. Relative to germline, V is 6 bases shorter and J is 1 base shorter, with 6 bases between their ends. From the cysteine through the phenylalanine, the CDR3 covers 11 amino acids. Solely the CDR3 DNA is kept, with 33 bases framed from the first base. TCR CDR3 regions were amplified from genomic DNA by multiplex PCR using the deep immunoSEQ assay. Genomic DNA extracted from each cell subset was distributed evenly over all wells of several immunoSEQ 96-well plates, and each plate served as one replicate. For unsorted PBMC, each replicate PCR was loaded with roughly 330 ng genomic DNA, equivalent to about 30,000 T cell genomes. Unsorted PBMC genomic DNA was sequenced across ten immunoSEQ deep assay plates. Purified libraries were measured with a Qubit 3.0 fluorometer, size-checked on a Bioanalyzer 2100, and measured again with the KAPA Library Quantification kit. Every immunoSEQ 96-well plate was sequenced on a dedicated single-read 150-cycle Illumina NextSeq 550 flow cell. As for how the authors treated the data: Because the immunoSEQ output held only junctional sequences and lacked quality scores, the filtering could not match the filtering applied to full-length reads. To assign V/J genes and CDR3, sequences were annotated using PyIR, a Python wrapper for IgBLAST v1.9, with IMGT germline references. Any read was removed if the V/J assignment was weak (E-value above 1e-6), the CDR3 was missing, or the read contained stop codons, out-of-frame junctions, or ambiguous translated residues. V3J clonotypes were defined by identical inferred V gene, J gene, and CDR3 amino acid sequence. Percentage overlap between repertoires was calculated by dividing the number of shared unique clonotypes by the size of the smaller repertoire. Three approaches were used to assess repertoire richness: RTK rarefaction, the Chao1 estimator, and Recon v2.1 estimates of unobserved clonotypes. In TCRdb, the immuneACCESS table is reduced to in-frame sequences with V and J assigned. These tables do not hold every clone; where another copy was compared, an unresolved V gene accounts for under half, and the others remain unexplained. V and J calls and clone size follow that table, whereas D and trimming were derived from the DNA. A total of about 500,000 clones appear in this sample, roughly three quarters of them only once. The biggest ten clones account for around 12% of the sample.

Summary of the overall study and its limitations: Pairwise subsampling led to the expectation that sequencing depth would affect the degree of clonotype sharing among donors. Sampling was limited to blood, and TCR repertoires in tissue likely differ from TCR repertoires in blood. Because the study included a small number of donors, the genetic and exposure-history diversity represented was limited.

On this clone: Its cognate antigen has yet to be identified. It has no much larger one-base neighbor in the sample; base qualities were not kept. In the same sample, other DNA sequences code for this CDR3.

This chain joins TRBV20-1 to TRBJ2-5; no D segment can be confidently identified. The receptor's source is a woman aged 40 to 50 in good health. Some clones in this sample may be carry-over from other donors' samples. The sequenced sample was PBMCs. The CDR3 region: CSASPQETQYF. The sequenced DNA is TGCAGTGCAAGCCCCCAAGAGACCCAGTACTTC.